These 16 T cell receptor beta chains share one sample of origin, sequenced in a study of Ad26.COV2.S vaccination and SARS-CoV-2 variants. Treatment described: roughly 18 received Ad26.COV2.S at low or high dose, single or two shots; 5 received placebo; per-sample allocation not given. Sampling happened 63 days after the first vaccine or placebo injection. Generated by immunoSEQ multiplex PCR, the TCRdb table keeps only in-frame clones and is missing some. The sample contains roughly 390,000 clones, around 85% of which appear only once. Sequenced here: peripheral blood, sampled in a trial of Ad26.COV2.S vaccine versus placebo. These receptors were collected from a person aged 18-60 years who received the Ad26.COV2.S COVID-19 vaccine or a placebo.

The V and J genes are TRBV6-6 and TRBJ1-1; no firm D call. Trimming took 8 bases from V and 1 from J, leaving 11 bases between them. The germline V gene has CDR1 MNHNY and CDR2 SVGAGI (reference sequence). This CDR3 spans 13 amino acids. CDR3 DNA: TGTGCCAGCGTACTGAAGCGGAACACTGAAGCTTTCTTT. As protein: CASVLKRNTEAFF.

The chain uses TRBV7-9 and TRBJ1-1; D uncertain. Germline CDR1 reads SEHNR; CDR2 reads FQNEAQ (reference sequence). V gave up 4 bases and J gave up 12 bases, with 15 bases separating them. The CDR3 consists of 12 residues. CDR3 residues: CASSSPQGLPFF. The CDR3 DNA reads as TGTGCCAGCAGCTCCCCGCAAGGGCTTCCTTTCTTT.

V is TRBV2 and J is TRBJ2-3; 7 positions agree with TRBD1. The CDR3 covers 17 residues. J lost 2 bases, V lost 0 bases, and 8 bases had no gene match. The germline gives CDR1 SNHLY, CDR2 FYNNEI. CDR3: CASSEATGVITTDTQYF. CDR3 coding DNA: TGTGCCAGCAGTGAAGCAACAGGGGTCATAACCACAGATACGCAGTATTTT.

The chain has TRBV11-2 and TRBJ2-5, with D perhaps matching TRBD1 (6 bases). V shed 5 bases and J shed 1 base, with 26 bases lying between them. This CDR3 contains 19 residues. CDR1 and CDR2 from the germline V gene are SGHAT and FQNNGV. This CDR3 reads CASSPKVGAPYRRQETQYF. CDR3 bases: TGTGCCAGCAGCCCAAAGGTGGGGGCACCTTACCGCCGCCAAGAGACCCAGTACTTC.

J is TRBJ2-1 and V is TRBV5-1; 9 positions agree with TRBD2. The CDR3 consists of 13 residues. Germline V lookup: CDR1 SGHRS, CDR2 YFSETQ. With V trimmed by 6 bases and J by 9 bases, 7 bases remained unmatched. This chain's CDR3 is CASIASGEGEQFF. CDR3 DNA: TGCGCCAGCATCGCTAGCGGGGAGGGTGAGCAGTTCTTC.

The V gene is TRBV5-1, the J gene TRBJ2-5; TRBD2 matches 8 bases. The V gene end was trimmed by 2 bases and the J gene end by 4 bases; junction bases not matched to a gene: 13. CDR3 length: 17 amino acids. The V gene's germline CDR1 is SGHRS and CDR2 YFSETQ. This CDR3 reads CASSFNPSGGSGETQYF. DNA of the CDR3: TGCGCCAGCAGCTTTAATCCATCGGGGGGGAGCGGAGAGACCCAGTACTTC.

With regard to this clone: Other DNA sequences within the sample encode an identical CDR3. The DNA of the CDR3 is TGCGCCAGCAGCCCACTCGCGGGCGGGGAGACCCAGTACTTC. Protein product: CASSPLAGGETQYF. V usage is TRBV5-1 and J usage is TRBJ2-5; D may be TRBD2 (5 bases). Germline CDR1 is SGHRS and CDR2 is YFSETQ. V shed 4 bases and J shed 5 bases, with 15 bases lying between them. The CDR3 consists of 14 residues.

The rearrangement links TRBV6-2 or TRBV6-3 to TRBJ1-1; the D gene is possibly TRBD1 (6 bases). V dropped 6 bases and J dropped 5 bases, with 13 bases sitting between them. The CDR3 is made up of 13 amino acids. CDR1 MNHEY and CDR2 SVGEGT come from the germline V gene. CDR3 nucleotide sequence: TGTGCCAGCAGCGGGGGGCCTGGGACTGAAGCTTTCTTT. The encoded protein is CASSGGPGTEAFF.

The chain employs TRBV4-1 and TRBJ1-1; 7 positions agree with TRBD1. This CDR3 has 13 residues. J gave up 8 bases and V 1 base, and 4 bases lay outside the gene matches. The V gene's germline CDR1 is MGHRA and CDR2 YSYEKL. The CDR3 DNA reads TGCGCCAGCAGCCAAGCTGCGACAGGGGAAGCTTTCTTT. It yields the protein CASSQAATGEAFF.

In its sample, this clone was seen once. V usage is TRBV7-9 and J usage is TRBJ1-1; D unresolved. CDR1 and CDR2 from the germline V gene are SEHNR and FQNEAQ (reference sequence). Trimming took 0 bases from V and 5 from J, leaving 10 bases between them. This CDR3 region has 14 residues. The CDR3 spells CASSLAAPPTEAFF. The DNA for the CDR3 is TGTGCCAGCAGCTTAGCCGCCCCTCCGACTGAAGCTTTCTTT.

CDR3 residues: CASSLDGVSTEAFF. The CDR3 bases are TGTGCCAGCAGCTTAGATGGTGTTAGCACTGAAGCTTTCTTT. The gene calls are TRBV7-2 and TRBJ1-1; D not resolved. The CDR3 contains 14 residues. V lost 1 base and J lost 4, with 10 bases in between. Germline V gene sequence: CDR1 SGHTA, CDR2 FQGNSA.

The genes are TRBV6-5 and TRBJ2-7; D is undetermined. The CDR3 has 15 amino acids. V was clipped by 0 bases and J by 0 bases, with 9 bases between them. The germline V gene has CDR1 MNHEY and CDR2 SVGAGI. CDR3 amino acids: CASSYSSDLSYEQYF. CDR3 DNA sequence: TGTGCCAGCAGTTACTCGAGCGACCTCTCCTACGAGCAGTACTTC.

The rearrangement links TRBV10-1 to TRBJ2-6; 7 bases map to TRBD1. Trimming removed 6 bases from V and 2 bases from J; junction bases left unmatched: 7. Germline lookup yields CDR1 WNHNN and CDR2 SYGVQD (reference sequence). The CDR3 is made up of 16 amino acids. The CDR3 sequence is CASSAHDRAGANVLTF. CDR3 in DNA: TGCGCCAGCAGCGCCCACGACAGGGCTGGGGCCAACGTCCTGACTTTC.

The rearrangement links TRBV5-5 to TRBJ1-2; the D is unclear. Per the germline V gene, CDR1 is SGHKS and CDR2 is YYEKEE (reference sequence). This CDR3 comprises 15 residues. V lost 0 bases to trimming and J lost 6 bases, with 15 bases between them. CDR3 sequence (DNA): TGTGCCAGCAGCTTGGAGGGCAGCCCCTTCAATGGCTACACCTTC. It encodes CASSLEGSPFNGYTF.

Here the CDR3 DNA reads TGTGCCAGCAGCCGCCGGGGTGCTAACTATGGCTACACCTTC. Translated, it gives CASSRRGANYGYTF. The J gene is TRBJ1-2, the V gene TRBV27; D not certain. Trimming pared 6 bases from V and 0 bases from J, leaving 11 bases between. The CDR3 has 14 amino acids. CDR1 is MNHEY and CDR2 is SMNVEV in the germline V gene (reference sequence).

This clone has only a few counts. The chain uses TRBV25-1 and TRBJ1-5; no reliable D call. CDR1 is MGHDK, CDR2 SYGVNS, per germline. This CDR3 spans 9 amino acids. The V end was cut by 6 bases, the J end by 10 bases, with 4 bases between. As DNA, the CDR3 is TGTGCCAGCAGAGACCCCCAGCATTTT. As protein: CASRDPQHF.